The rows below give T cell receptor beta chains drawn from one sample of a study of T cell changes during pregnancy in multiple sclerosis. The table came from immunoSEQ multiplex PCR; TCRdb's copy has only in-frame clones and leaves some out. This sample carries 77,000 or so clones, around 93% of them seen once, and the ten largest clones take 0.65% to 0.75%. The sample was peripheral blood, taken in the second trimester of pregnancy. The receptors come from a female donor in good health, enrolled as a control in a pregnancy study. Each CDR3 is given with its conserved first and last residue. Each record gives: V gene, J gene, D gene, clone size, CDR3 DNA, CDR3 protein. The D gene is left open where the match is weak. The listing skips clone size in some rows; elsewhere it reads once, few, many or a size class.

>TRBV6-6|TRBJ2-7|TRBD1|NA
TGTGCCAGCAGAGCCTCCGGGACAGGGTCCTACGAGCAGTACTTC
CASRASGTGSYEQYF
>TRBV18|TRBJ1-1|NA|NA
TGTGCCAGCTCACCAAATCTCGGACAGAACACTGAAGCTTTCTTT
CASSPNLGQNTEAFF
>TRBV7-9|TRBJ2-1|TRBD2|NA
TGTGCCAGCACGCGGGGCGGGAGCTCCTACAATGAGCAGTTCTTC
CASTRGGSSYNEQFF
>TRBV5-6|TRBJ2-5|NA|NA
TGTGCCAGCAGCTTGGCAAGGGGAGGTCAAGAGACCCAGTACTTC
CASSLARGGQETQYF
>TRBV19|TRBJ2-7|NA|NA
TGTGCCAGTAGTAGCGGAGACGAGCAGTACTTC
CASSSGDEQYF
>TRBV6-5|TRBJ1-2|NA|NA
TGTGCCAGCAGTTACTCGACGCAGGGGTATGGCTACACCTTC
CASSYSTQGYGYTF
>TRBV30|TRBJ1-2|NA|NA
TGTGCCTGGAGTGTAATGGCCGGGGTGGATGGCTACACCTTC
CAWSVMAGVDGYTF
>TRBV13|TRBJ2-3|TRBD2|NA
TGTGCCAGCAGCTTAGACCCCCTAGCGGGGAGTCCGACAGATACGCAGTATTTT
CASSLDPLAGSPTDTQYF
>TRBV10-1|TRBJ2-7|NA|NA
TGCGCCAGCAGTGACCCTATAAGAAACTACGAGCAGTACTTC
CASSDPIRNYEQYF
>TRBV30|TRBJ2-1|NA|NA
TGTGCCCGGGGGGCAGGGATCAGATCCTACAATGAGCAGTTCTTC
CARGAGIRSYNEQFF
>TRBV5-6|TRBJ2-5|NA|NA
TGTGCCAGCAGCTTAGTACAGGGAGAGACCCAGTACTTC
CASSLVQGETQYF
>TRBV29-1|TRBJ2-7|NA|NA
TGCAGCGTTGAACAACAGGGCCTGCTCTCCTACGAGCAGTACTTC
CSVEQQGLLSYEQYF
>TRBV7-9|TRBJ2-7|NA|NA
TGTGCCAGCAGCCCCTCCGGGACACAGACCTACGAGCAGTACTTC
CASSPSGTQTYEQYF
>TRBV20-1|TRBJ2-7|NA|NA
TGCAGCGGACGGGAAACCTACGAGCAGTACTTC
CSGRETYEQYF
>TRBV11-2|TRBJ2-1|TRBD1|NA
TGTGCCAGCAGCCCACCATTCGGGACAGACTCCTACAATGAGCAGTTCTTC
CASSPPFGTDSYNEQFF
>TRBV7-9|TRBJ2-5|TRBD1|NA
TGTGCCAGCAGCCGGACAGGGTTCATGGAGACCCAGTACTTC
CASSRTGFMETQYF
>TRBV5-4|TRBJ1-2|NA|once
TGTGCCAGCAGCTTGTGGCACCAATCCAACTATGGCTACACCTTC
CASSLWHQSNYGYTF
>TRBV29-1|TRBJ1-2|NA|once
TGCAGCGTTGAAATGGGGGGGCTAGGCTATGGCTACACCTTC
CSVEMGGLGYGYTF
>TRBV29-1|TRBJ2-2|NA|NA
TGCAGCGTTCATCCGGGGGGCAACACCGGGGAGCTGTTTTTT
CSVHPGGNTGELFF
>TRBV7-8|TRBJ1-1|NA|NA
TGTGCCAGCAGCTTAAAACACCTGAACACTGAAGCTTTCTTT
CASSLKHLNTEAFF
>TRBV30|TRBJ1-5|NA|NA
TGTGCCTGGAGTAAGCAGGAGGATCAGCCCCAGCATTTT
CAWSKQEDQPQHF
>TRBV4-3|TRBJ1-1|NA|once
TGCGCCAGCAGCCAAGACAGGATGGGGAACACTGAAGCTTTCTTT
CASSQDRMGNTEAFF
>TRBV11-1|TRBJ2-1|NA|NA
TGTGCCAGCAGGCGACTTGACAATGAGCAGTTCTTC
CASRRLDNEQFF